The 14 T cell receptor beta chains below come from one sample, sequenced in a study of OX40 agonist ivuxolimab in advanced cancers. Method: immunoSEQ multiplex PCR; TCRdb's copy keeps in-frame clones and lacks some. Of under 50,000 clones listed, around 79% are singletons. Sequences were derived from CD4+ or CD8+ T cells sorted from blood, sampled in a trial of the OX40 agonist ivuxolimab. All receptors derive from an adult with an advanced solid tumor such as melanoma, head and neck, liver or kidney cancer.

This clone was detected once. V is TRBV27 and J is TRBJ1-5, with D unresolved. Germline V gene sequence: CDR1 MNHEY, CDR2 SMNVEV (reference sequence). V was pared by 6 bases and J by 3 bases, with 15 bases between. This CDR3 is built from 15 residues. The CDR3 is CASREGDYSNQPQHF. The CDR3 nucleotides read TGTGCCAGCAGAGAGGGAGATTATTCCAATCAGCCCCAGCATTTT.

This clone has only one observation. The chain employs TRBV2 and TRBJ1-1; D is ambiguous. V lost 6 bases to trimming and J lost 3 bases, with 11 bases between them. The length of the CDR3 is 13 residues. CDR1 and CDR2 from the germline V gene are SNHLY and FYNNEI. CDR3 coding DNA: TGTGCCAGCAGCACAAATCAGGACACTGAAGCTTTCTTT. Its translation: CASSTNQDTEAFF.

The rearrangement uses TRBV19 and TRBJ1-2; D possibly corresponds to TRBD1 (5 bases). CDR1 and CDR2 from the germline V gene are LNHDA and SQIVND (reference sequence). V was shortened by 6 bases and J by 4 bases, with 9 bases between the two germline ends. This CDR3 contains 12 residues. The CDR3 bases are TGTGCCAGTAGCGGGACGGTCTATGGCTACACCTTC. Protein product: CASSGTVYGYTF.

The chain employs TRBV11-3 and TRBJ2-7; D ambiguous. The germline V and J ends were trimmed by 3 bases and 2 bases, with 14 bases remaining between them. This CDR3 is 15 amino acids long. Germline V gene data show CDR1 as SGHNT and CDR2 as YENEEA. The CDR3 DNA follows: TGTGCCAGCAGCTTGACACACACTACGGCCTACGAGCAGTACTTC. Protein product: CASSLTHTTAYEQYF.

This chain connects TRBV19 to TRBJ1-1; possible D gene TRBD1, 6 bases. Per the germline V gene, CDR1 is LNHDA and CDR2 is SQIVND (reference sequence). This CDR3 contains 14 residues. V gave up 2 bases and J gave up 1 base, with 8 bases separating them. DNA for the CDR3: TGTGCCAGTAGTATAAGCAGGGGGAACACTGAAGCTTTCTTT. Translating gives CASSISRGNTEAFF.

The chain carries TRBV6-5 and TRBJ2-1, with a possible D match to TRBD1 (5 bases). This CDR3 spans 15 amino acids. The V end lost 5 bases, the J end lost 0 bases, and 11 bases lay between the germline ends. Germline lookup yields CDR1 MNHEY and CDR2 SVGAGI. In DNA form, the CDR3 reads TGTGCCAGCAGTCCGACAGATAGCTCCTACAATGAGCAGTTCTTC. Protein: CASSPTDSSYNEQFF.

The chain's CDR3 is CASSFPGTDTQYF. The DNA of the CDR3 is TGTGCCAGCAGCTTCCCGGGAACAGATACGCAGTATTTT. The genes are TRBV5-4 and TRBJ2-3; D possibly corresponds to TRBD2 (5 bases). This CDR3 spans 13 amino acids. Germline CDR1 SGHNT, CDR2 YYREEE (reference sequence). V was cut by 2 bases and J by 3 bases, with 7 bases left in between.

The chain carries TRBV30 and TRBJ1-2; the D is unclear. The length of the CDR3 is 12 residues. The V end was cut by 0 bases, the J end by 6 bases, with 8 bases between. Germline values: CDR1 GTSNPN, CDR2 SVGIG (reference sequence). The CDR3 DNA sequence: TGTGCCTGGAGTGTATTCACCGATGGCTACACCTTC. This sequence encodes CAWSVFTDGYTF.

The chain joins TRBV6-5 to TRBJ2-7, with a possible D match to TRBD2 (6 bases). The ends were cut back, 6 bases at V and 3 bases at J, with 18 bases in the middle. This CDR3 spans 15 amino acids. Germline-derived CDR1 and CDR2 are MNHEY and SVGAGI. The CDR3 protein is CASSPGRTSYYEQYF. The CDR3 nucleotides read TGTGCCAGCAGCCCTGGGAGGACTTCTTACTACGAGCAGTACTTC.

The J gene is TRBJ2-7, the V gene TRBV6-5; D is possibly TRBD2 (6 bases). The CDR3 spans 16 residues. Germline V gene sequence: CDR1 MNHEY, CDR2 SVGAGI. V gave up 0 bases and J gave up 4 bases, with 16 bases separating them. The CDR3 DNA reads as TGTGCCAGCAGTTACTCGATAATAGCGGACGGATACGAGCAGTACTTC. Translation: CASSYSIIADGYEQYF.

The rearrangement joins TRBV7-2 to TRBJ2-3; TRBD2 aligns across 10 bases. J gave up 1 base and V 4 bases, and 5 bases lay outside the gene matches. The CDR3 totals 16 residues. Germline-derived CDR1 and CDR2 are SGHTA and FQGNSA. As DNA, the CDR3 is TGTGCCAGCAGCTCCGGACTAGCGGCCCGCACAGATACGCAGTATTTT. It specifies CASSSGLAARTDTQYF.

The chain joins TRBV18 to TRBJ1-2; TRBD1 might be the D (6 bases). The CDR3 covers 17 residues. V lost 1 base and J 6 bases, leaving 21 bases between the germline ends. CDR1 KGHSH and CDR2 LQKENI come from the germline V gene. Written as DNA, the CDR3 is TGTGCCAGCTCACCACTTTACAGGGACAACGCGGGGGATGGCTACACCTTC. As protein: CASSPLYRDNAGDGYTF. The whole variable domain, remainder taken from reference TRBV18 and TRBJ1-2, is NAGVMQNPRHLVRRRGQEARLRCSPMKGHSHVYWYRQLPEEGLKFMVYLQKENIIDESGMPKERFSAEFPKEGPSILRIQQVVRGDSAAYFCASSPLYRDNAGDGYTFGSGTRLTVV.

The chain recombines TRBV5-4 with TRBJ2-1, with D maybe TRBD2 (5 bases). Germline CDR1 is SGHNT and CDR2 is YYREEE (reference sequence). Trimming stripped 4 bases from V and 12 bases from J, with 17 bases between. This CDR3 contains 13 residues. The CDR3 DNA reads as TGTGCCAGCAGCCCCTCTAGGTTAGAGGGGCAGTTCTTC. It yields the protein CASSPSRLEGQFF.

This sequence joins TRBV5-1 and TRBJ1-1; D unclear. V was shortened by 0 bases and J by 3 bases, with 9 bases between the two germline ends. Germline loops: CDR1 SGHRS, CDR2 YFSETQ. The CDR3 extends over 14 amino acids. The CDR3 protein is CASSLGARDTEAFF. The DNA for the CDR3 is TGCGCCAGCAGCTTGGGGGCGAGGGACACTGAAGCTTTCTTT.